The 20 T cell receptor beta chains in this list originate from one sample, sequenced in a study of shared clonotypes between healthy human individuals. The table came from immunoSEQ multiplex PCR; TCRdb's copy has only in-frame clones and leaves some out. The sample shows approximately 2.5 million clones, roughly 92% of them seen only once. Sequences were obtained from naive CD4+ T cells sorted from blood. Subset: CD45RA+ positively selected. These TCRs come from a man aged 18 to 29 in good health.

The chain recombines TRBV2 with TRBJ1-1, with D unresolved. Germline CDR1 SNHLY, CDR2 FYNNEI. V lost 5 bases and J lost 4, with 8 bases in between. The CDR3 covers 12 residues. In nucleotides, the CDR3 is TGTGCCAGCAGTCTAGAGAGCACTGAAGCTTTCTTT. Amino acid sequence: CASSLESTEAFF.

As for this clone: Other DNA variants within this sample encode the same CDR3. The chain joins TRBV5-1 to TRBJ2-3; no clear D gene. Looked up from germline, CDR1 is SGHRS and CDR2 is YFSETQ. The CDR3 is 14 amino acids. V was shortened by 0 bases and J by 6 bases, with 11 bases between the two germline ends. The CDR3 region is CASSLALGADTQYF. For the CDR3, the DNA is TGCGCCAGCAGCTTGGCCCTCGGAGCGGATACGCAGTATTTT.

CDR3 nucleotide sequence: TGCGCCAGCAGCTTGAATGCCGGGACCCAAACCTACGAGCAGTACTTC. It translates to CASSLNAGTQTYEQYF. The chain couples TRBV5-1 to TRBJ2-7, with D perhaps given as TRBD1 or TRBD2 (5 bases each). Germline-derived CDR1 and CDR2 are SGHRS and YFSETQ. This CDR3 is built from 16 residues. Trimming removed 1 base at V and 2 bases at J, with 16 bases between. Combining the CDR3 with reference TRBV5-1 and TRBJ2-7 gives the whole variable domain KAGVTQTPRYLIKTRGQQVTLSCSPISGHRSVSWYQQTPGQGLQFLFEYFSETQRNKGNFPGRFSGRQFSNSRSEMNVSTLELGDSALYLCASSLNAGTQTYEQYFGPGTRLTVT.

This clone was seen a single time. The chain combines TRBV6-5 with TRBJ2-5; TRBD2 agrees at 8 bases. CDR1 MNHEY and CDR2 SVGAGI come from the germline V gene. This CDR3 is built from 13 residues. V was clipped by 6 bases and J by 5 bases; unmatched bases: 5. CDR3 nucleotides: TGTGCCAGCAGGCTAGCGGGTAGGGAGACCCAGTACTTC. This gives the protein CASRLAGRETQYF.

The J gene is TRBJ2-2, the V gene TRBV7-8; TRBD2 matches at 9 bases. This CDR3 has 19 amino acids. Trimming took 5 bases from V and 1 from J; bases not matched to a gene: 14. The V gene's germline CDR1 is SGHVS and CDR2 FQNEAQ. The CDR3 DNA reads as TGTGCCAGCAGCCTTAAGTTTTGGCTAGCGGGGTGGAACACCGGGGAGCTGTTTTTT. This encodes CASSLKFWLAGWNTGELFF.

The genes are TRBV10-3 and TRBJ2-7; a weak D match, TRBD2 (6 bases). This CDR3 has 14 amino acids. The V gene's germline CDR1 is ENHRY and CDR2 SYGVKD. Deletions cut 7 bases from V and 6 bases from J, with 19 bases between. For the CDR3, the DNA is TGTGCCATCAATGGGGGGAGTGGAAGCGGCGAGCAGTACTTC. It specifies CAINGGSGSGEQYF.

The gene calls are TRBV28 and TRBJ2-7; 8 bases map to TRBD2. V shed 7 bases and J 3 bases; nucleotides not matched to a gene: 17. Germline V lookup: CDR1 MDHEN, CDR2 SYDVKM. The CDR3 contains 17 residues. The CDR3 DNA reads TGTGCCAGCACCCTCGGTGGGGCTGGCGGGGGGTTCTACGAGCAGTACTTC. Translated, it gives CASTLGGAGGGFYEQYF.

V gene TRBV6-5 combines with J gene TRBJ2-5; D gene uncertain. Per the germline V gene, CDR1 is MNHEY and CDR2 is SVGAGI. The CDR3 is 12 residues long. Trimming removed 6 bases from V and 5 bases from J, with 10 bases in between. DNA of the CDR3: TGTGCCAGCAGCCAATTAGGGGAGACCCAGTACTTC. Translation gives CASSQLGETQYF.

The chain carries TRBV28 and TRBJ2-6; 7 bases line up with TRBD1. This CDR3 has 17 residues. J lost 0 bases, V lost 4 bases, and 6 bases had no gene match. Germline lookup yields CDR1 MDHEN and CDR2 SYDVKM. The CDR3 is CASSSDRADSGANVLTF. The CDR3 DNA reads TGTGCCAGCAGTTCCGACAGGGCCGACTCTGGGGCCAACGTCCTGACTTTC.

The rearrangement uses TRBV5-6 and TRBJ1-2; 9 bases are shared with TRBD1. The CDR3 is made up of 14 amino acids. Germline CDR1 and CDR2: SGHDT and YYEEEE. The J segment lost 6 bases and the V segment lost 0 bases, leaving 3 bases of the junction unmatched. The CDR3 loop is CASSLVTGGDGYTF. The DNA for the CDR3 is TGTGCCAGCAGCTTGGTGACAGGGGGGGATGGCTACACCTTC.

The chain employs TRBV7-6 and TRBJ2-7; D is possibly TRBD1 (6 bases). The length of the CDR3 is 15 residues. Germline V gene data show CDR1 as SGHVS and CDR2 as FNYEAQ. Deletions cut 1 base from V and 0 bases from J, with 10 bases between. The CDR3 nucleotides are TGTGCCAGCAGCTTAGAGACAGGCGCCTCCTACGAGCAGTACTTC. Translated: CASSLETGASYEQYF.

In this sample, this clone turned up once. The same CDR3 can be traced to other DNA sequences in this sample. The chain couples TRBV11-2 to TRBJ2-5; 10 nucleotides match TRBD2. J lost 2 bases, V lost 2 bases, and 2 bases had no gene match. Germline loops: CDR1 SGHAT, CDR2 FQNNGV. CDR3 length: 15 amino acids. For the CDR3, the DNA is TGTGCCAGCAGCTTAAGCGGGGGGGTACAAGAGACCCAGTACTTC. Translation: CASSLSGGVQETQYF.

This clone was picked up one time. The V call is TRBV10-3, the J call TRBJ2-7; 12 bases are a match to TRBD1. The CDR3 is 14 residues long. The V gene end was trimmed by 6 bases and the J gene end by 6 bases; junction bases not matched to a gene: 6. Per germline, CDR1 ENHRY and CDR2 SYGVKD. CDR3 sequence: CAISAGTGGSEQYF. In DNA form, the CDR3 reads TGTGCCATCAGCGCCGGGACAGGGGGCAGCGAGCAGTACTTC.

This CDR3 is CASSERLGDRGNSPLHF. The CDR3, as DNA: TGTGCCAGCAGTGAAAGGTTAGGTGACAGGGGTAATTCACCCCTCCACTTT. The rearrangement joins TRBV2 to TRBJ1-6, with 8 bases aligning to TRBD1. The CDR3 has 17 residues. J was trimmed by 6 bases and V by 2 bases; bases with no gene match: 9. The germline V gene encodes CDR1 SNHLY and CDR2 FYNNEI.

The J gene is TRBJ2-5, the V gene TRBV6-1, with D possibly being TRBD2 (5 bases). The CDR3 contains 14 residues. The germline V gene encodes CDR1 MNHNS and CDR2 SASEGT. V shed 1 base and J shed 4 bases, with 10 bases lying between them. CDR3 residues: CASSEGYGGETQYF. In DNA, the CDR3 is TGTGCCAGCAGTGAAGGTTACGGAGGAGAGACCCAGTACTTC.

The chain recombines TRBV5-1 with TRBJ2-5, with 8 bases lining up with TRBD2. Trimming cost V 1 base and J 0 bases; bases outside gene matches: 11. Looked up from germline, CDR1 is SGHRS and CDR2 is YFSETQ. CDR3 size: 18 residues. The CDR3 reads CASSLYGTKRGNQETQYF. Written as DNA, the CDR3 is TGCGCCAGCAGCTTGTATGGTACGAAGCGGGGGAACCAAGAGACCCAGTACTTC.

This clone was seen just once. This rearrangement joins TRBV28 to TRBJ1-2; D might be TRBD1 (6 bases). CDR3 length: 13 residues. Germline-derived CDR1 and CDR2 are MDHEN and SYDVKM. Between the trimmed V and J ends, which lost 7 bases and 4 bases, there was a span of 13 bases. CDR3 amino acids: CASTLQGIYGYTF. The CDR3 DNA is TGTGCCAGCACCTTACAGGGCATCTATGGCTACACCTTC.

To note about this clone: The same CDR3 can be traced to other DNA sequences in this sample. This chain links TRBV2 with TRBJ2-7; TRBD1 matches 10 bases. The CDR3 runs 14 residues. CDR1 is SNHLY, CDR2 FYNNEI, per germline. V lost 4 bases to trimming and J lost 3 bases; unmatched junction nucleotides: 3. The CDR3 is CASSGQGASYEQYF. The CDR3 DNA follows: TGTGCCAGCAGTGGACAGGGGGCGAGCTACGAGCAGTACTTC.

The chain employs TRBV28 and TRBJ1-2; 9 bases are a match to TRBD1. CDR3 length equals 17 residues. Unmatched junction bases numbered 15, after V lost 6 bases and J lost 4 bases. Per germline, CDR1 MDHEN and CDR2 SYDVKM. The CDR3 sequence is CASRTTTGTGFSYGYTF. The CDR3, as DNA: TGTGCCAGCAGGACCACGACAGGGACAGGGTTTTCCTATGGCTACACCTTC.

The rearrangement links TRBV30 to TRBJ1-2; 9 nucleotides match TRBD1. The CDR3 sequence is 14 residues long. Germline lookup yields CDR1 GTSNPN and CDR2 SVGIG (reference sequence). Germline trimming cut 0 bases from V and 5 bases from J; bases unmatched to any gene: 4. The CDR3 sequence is CAWSVTGGGYGYTF. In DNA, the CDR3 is TGTGCCTGGAGTGTAACAGGGGGCGGGTATGGCTACACCTTC.